Shown below are 27 T cell receptor beta chains from a single sample sequenced in a study of long-term antiretroviral therapy in people with HIV. Version v3.0 of the immunoSEQ assay ran at survey level. The protocol was immunoSEQ multiplex PCR, while the TCRdb copy is restricted to in-frame clones and leaves out a portion. The sample holds tens of thousands of clones, 91% seen once. The sample in question was unsorted PBMCs, obtained 3.1 years after starting antiretroviral therapy. The receptors derive from a man aged 18-30 years with HIV.

V gene TRBV7-2 combines with J gene TRBJ1-2; D is possibly TRBD1 (6 bases). Germline V CDR1 and CDR2: SGHTA, FQGNSA. Trimming stripped 0 bases from V and 4 bases from J, with 9 bases between. The CDR3 contains 14 residues. CDR3 protein: CASSLAQGPYGYTF. In nucleotides, the CDR3 is TGTGCCAGCAGCTTAGCTCAGGGGCCCTATGGCTACACCTTC.

The genes are TRBV15 and TRBJ2-1, with TRBD2 matching over 9 bases. Trimming cost V 4 bases and J 3 bases; bases outside gene matches: 13. Per the germline V gene, CDR1 is LNHNV and CDR2 is YYDKDF (reference sequence). The CDR3 extends over 18 amino acids. The chain's CDR3 is CATSNPPGLAGFYNEQFF. The CDR3 DNA is TGTGCCACCAGCAACCCACCGGGGCTAGCGGGGTTCTACAATGAGCAGTTCTTC.

The chain links TRBV14 to TRBJ1-5, with 7 bases identical to TRBD1. Germline V gene lookup returns CDR1 SGHDN and CDR2 FVKESK. The CDR3 loop spans 14 amino acids. J lost 5 bases, V lost 4 bases, and 5 bases had no gene match. CDR3: CASSRQGIDQPQHF. As DNA, the CDR3 is TGTGCCAGCAGCCGACAGGGAATCGATCAGCCCCAGCATTTT.

The genes are TRBV5-4 and TRBJ2-1, with 10 bases that match TRBD1. In germline, CDR1 is SGHNT, CDR2 YYREEE (reference sequence). J lost 4 bases, V lost 0 bases, and 1 base had no gene match. The CDR3 is 15 amino acids. DNA of the CDR3: TGTGCCAGCAGCTTGGGACAGGGGGCGTACAATGAGCAGTTCTTC. Amino acids: CASSLGQGAYNEQFF.

The chain joins TRBV10-3 to TRBJ2-2; no clear D gene. Germline assignment: CDR1 ENHRY and CDR2 SYGVKD. V lost 9 bases and J 0 bases, leaving 5 bases between the germline ends. This CDR3 has 12 amino acids. The CDR3 DNA follows: TGTGCCATTATAACGAACACCGGGGAGCTGTTTTTT. Protein sequence: CAIITNTGELFF.

The chain recombines TRBV21-1 with TRBJ2-3; TRBD2 was called by the table and not checked on the DNA. TRBV21-1 is reported as a pseudogene. The CDR3 runs 15 residues. For the CDR3, the DNA is TGTGCCAGCACCCCCCGGCGGGAGATGCGGGATACGCAGTATTTT. Translation: CASTPRREMRDTQYF.

This chain joins TRBV9 and TRBJ2-1, with TRBD2 identical over 8 bases. CDR1 SGDLS and CDR2 YYNGEE come from the germline V gene. The CDR3 is 15 amino acids. After removal of 3 bases from V and 2 bases from J, the junction contained 4 bases not matched to a gene. DNA for the CDR3: TGTGCCAGCAGCGGGAGCGGGAGAACCTACAATGAGCAGTTCTTC. This codes for CASSGSGRTYNEQFF.

This clone was recorded once. The chain is built from TRBV7-9 and TRBJ1-1; no reliable D call. Germline values: CDR1 SEHNR, CDR2 FQNEAQ (reference sequence). CDR3 length: 13 residues. V lost 3 bases and J lost 0, with 5 bases in between. CDR3 region: CASSFFLNTEAFF. The DNA for the CDR3 is TGTGCCAGCAGCTTTTTCCTGAACACTGAAGCTTTCTTT.

The V and J genes are TRBV6-1 and TRBJ2-1; unclear D gene. In germline, CDR1 is MNHNS, CDR2 SASEGT. This CDR3 comprises 15 residues. With 2 bases removed from V and 15 bases from J, the gap between germline ends came to 23 bases. CDR3 bases: TGTGCCAGCAGTGAAAGTCCTTGGTCCGAGACCCCCCTGTTCTTC. It is translated as CASSESPWSETPLFF.

The chain joins TRBV7-9 to TRBJ2-7; weak D call: TRBD2 (5 bases). The CDR3 runs to 13 residues. Per germline, CDR1 SEHNR and CDR2 FQNEAQ (reference sequence). The V end was cut by 5 bases, the J end by 6 bases, with 14 bases between. The CDR3 DNA reads TGTGCCAGCAGCCTCACTAGTTCTGGCGAGCAGTACTTC. This sequence encodes CASSLTSSGEQYF.

This chain uses TRBV18 with TRBJ2-4, with D possibly being TRBD2 (7 bases). Trimming cost V 8 bases and J 8 bases, with 16 bases left between them. Looked up from germline, CDR1 is KGHSH and CDR2 is LQKENI. The CDR3 has 13 residues. The CDR3, as DNA: TGTGCCAGCGCCCTTAAAGGGGGGGACATTCAGTACTTC. Its translation: CASALKGGDIQYF.

This chain connects TRBV5-6 to TRBJ2-7; D might be TRBD1 (6 bases). The CDR3 runs 15 residues. Trimming took 5 bases from V and 3 from J, leaving 18 bases between them. Germline V CDR1 and CDR2: SGHDT, YYEEEE. The CDR3 loop reads CASRKVVRGDYEQYF. As DNA, the CDR3 is TGTGCCAGCAGGAAAGTTGTCAGGGGAGACTACGAGCAGTACTTC.

As DNA, the CDR3 is TGTGCCAGCACCGAAAGGGAGACCCAGTACTTC. It codes for CASTERETQYF. The chain uses TRBV5-5 and TRBJ2-5; D remains ambiguous. This CDR3 has 11 amino acids. V gave up 6 bases and J gave up 5 bases, with 8 bases separating them. Germline V gene lookup returns CDR1 SGHKS and CDR2 YYEKEE (reference sequence).

V is TRBV2 and J is TRBJ2-7, with D tentatively TRBD1 or TRBD2 (5 bases each). V lost 3 bases to trimming and J lost 2 bases, with 20 bases between them. Looked up from germline, CDR1 is SNHLY and CDR2 is FYNNEI. There are 17 residues in the CDR3. The DNA of the CDR3 is TGTGCCAGCAGTGACCCAAGAGGGGAAGCGGCCACCTACGAGCAGTACTTC. It yields the protein CASSDPRGEAATYEQYF. The whole variable domain, remainder taken from reference TRBV2 and TRBJ2-7, is EPEVTQTPSHQVTQMGQEVILRCVPISNHLYFYWYRQILGQKVEFLVSFYNNEISEKSEIFDDQFSVERPDGSNFTLKIRSTKLEDSAMYFCASSDPRGEAATYEQYFGPGTRLTVT.

The CDR3 coding sequence is TGCGCCAGCAGCAGACTTGGTTCCGGAGCGGACACCGGGGAGCTGTTTTTT. This codes for CASSRLGSGADTGELFF. The chain employs TRBV4-1 and TRBJ2-2, with D maybe TRBD2 (5 bases). The germline V gene encodes CDR1 MGHRA and CDR2 YSYEKL. The CDR3 length is 17 residues. The V gene lost 5 bases and the J gene lost 3 bases, with 19 bases spanning the gap.

J is TRBJ1-1 and V is TRBV6-5; D is ambiguous. The CDR3 sequence is 14 residues long. Trimming removed 2 bases at V and 5 bases at J, with 12 bases between. Germline V CDR1 and CDR2: MNHEY, SVGAGI. The CDR3: CASSYSGRRTEAFF. CDR3 sequence (DNA): TGTGCCAGCAGTTACAGTGGGAGGAGGACTGAAGCTTTCTTT.

This chain uses TRBV20-1 with TRBJ2-5; possibly TRBD1 or TRBD2 for D (5 bases each). Per germline, CDR1 DFQATT and CDR2 SNEGSKA (reference sequence). Deletions cut 3 bases from V and 9 bases from J, with 8 bases between. The CDR3 is 10 residues long. The CDR3 region has the DNA TGCAGTGCTAGTAGGGGAGCCCAGTACTTC. This encodes CSASRGAQYF.

This clone was counted once. This chain links TRBV5-1 with TRBJ1-4; D not certain. Trimming left V 2 bases short and J 8 bases short, with 13 bases between. This CDR3 spans 14 amino acids. Germline loops: CDR1 SGHRS, CDR2 YFSETQ. CDR3 nucleotides: TGCGCCAGCAGCTTTAACGGGGAGAGGGAAAAACTGTTTTTT. It codes for CASSFNGEREKLFF.

V usage is TRBV21-1 and J usage is TRBJ2-4; the table's D call, TRBD2, has no DNA check behind it. TRBV21-1 is a pseudogene segment. The CDR3 contains 17 residues. In DNA form, the CDR3 reads TGTGCCAGCAGCGACGGGGGGTCCTGCGGGGTCAAAAACATTCAGTACTTC. As protein: CASSDGGSCGVKNIQYF.

The sample holds a few counts of this clone. This rearrangement joins TRBV5-1 to TRBJ1-5; unclear D gene. Germline lookup yields CDR1 SGHRS and CDR2 YFSETQ. The CDR3 is 11 residues long. Trimming left V 1 base short and J 6 bases short, with 2 bases between. CDR3 sequence reads: CASSLSQPQHF. The CDR3 DNA sequence: TGCGCCAGCAGCTTGTCTCAGCCCCAGCATTTT.

This clone was recorded only once. The chain couples TRBV4-2 to TRBJ2-7, with 10 bases identical to TRBD2. The CDR3 runs to 17 residues. V shed 1 base and J 5 bases; nucleotides not matched to a gene: 11. Germline values: CDR1 LGHNA, CDR2 YNFKEQ. CDR3 residues: CASSQVPLAGASDEQYF. The CDR3 DNA sequence: TGTGCCAGCAGCCAAGTCCCTCTAGCGGGGGCTTCTGACGAGCAGTACTTC.

The gene calls are TRBV9 and TRBJ2-5; TRBD2 agrees at 11 bases. Germline V lookup: CDR1 SGDLS, CDR2 YYNGEE. The junction had 2 bases not matched to a gene; V was cut back by 1 base and J by 3 bases. The CDR3 sequence is 15 residues long. CDR3 sequence: CASSVSSGREETQYF. DNA of the CDR3: TGTGCCAGCAGCGTAAGTAGCGGGAGGGAAGAGACCCAGTACTTC.

The V gene is TRBV29-1, the J gene TRBJ1-6; a weak D match, TRBD1 (6 bases). CDR1 is SQVTM and CDR2 is ANQGSEA in the germline V gene. The CDR3 contains 12 residues. V was clipped by 4 bases and J by 7 bases, with 8 bases between them. The CDR3 sequence: CSVGGGNSPLHF. Here the CDR3 DNA reads TGCAGCGTTGGGGGGGGCAATTCACCCCTCCACTTT.

The chain carries TRBV27 and TRBJ1-2; no clear D gene. Looked up from germline, CDR1 is MNHEY and CDR2 is SMNVEV (reference sequence). The CDR3 sequence is 14 residues long. V was trimmed by 6 bases and J by 5 bases, leaving 16 bases between them. This CDR3 reads CASRRPEADYGYTF. Written as DNA, the CDR3 is TGTGCCAGCAGGCGCCCTGAGGCAGATTATGGCTACACCTTC.

The rearrangement uses TRBV7-2 and TRBJ1-2; TRBD1 is a possible D gene (5 bases). The CDR3 runs 15 residues. V was pared by 5 bases and J by 3 bases, with 16 bases between. Per the germline V gene, CDR1 is SGHTA and CDR2 is FQGNSA. In DNA, the CDR3 is TGTGCCAGCAGCCCATCCGGGGCCTCGGACTATGGCTACACCTTC. Translating gives CASSPSGASDYGYTF.

V and J are TRBV6-5 and TRBJ2-7; TRBD1 matches 8 bases. This CDR3 spans 14 amino acids. After removal of 6 bases from V and 6 bases from J, the junction contained 10 bases not matched to a gene. Germline values: CDR1 MNHEY, CDR2 SVGAGI. This chain's CDR3 is CASSSSDRGGEQYF. The CDR3 region has the DNA TGTGCCAGCAGCTCCTCTGACAGGGGTGGCGAGCAGTACTTC.

The V gene is TRBV5-6, the J gene TRBJ2-7; possibly TRBD1 for D (6 bases). This CDR3 contains 14 residues. CDR1 is SGHDT and CDR2 is YYEEEE in the germline V gene. V lost 4 bases, J lost 2 bases, and 13 bases lay in between. The CDR3 loop is CASSPWDKTYEQYF. The DNA of the CDR3 is TGTGCCAGCAGCCCCTGGGACAAAACCTACGAGCAGTACTTC. Complete variable domain (other parts from reference TRBV5-6 and TRBJ2-7): DAGVTQSPTHLIKTRGQQVTLRCSPKSGHDTVSWYQQALGQGPQFIFQYYEEEERQRGNFPDRFSGHQFPNYSSELNVNALLLGDSALYLCASSPWDKTYEQYFGPGTRLTVT.